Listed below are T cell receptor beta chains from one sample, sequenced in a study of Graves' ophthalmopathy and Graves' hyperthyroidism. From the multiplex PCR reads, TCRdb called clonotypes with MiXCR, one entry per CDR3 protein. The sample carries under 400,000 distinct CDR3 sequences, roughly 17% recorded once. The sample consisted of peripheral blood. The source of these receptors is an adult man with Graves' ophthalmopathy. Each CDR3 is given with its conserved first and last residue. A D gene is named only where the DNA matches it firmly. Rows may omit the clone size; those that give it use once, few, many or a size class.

cdr3_aa: CASSLGGLDEQYF
cdr3_nt: TGTGCCAGCAGTTTGGGGGGTCTGGACGAGCAGTACTTC
clone_size: NA
d_call: NA
j_call: TRBJ2-7
cdr3_length: 13
v_call: TRBV28

cdr3_aa: CASSEQPIRGGNQPQHF
cdr3_nt: TGTGCCAGCAGTGAGCAGCCTATAAGGGGTGGCAATCAGCCCCAGCATTTT
clone_size: many
d_call: NA
j_call: TRBJ1-5
cdr3_length: 17
v_call: TRBV6-1

cdr3_aa: CASSSSGGQETQYF
cdr3_nt: TGTGCCAGCAGTTCTAGCGGGGGCCAAGAGACCCAGTACTTC
clone_size: many
d_call: TRBD2
j_call: TRBJ2-5
cdr3_length: 14
v_call: TRBV5-1

cdr3_aa: CASSDGGAIQFF
cdr3_nt: TGTGCCAGCAGTGACGGAGGGGCCATTCAGTTCTTC
clone_size: once
d_call: NA
j_call: TRBJ2-1
cdr3_length: 12
v_call: TRBV12-3/TRBV12-4

cdr3_aa: CASSLEGTGSYEQYF
cdr3_nt: TGTGCCAGCAGTTTGGAGGGGACAGGGTCCTACGAGCAGTACTTC
clone_size: NA
d_call: TRBD1
j_call: TRBJ2-7
cdr3_length: 15
v_call: TRBV12-3/TRBV12-4

cdr3_aa: CASSLETVVNYGYTF
cdr3_nt: TGTGCCAGCAGCTTGGAAACGGTCGTTAACTATGGCTACACCTTC
clone_size: many
d_call: NA
j_call: TRBJ1-2
cdr3_length: 15
v_call: TRBV7-8

cdr3_aa: CASSESLFTDTQYF
cdr3_nt: TGTGCCAGCAGTGAATCCCTGTTCACAGATACGCAGTATTTT
clone_size: many
d_call: NA
j_call: TRBJ2-3
cdr3_length: 14
v_call: TRBV6-1

cdr3_aa: CASSPPGPFPETQYF
cdr3_nt: TGTGCCAGCAGCCCCCCGGGCCCATTTCCGGAGACCCAGTACTTC
clone_size: many
d_call: NA
j_call: TRBJ2-5
cdr3_length: 15
v_call: TRBV27

cdr3_aa: CASKPGLAGTQYF
cdr3_nt: TGTGCCAGCAAACCGGGACTAGCGGGGACCCAGTACTTC
clone_size: NA
d_call: TRBD2
j_call: TRBJ2-5
cdr3_length: 13
v_call: TRBV6-1

cdr3_aa: CASSLGGTGYTEAFF
cdr3_nt: TGCGCCAGCAGCTTGGGCGGGACAGGGTATACTGAAGCTTTCTTT
clone_size: many
d_call: TRBD1
j_call: TRBJ1-1
cdr3_length: 15
v_call: TRBV5-1

cdr3_aa: CASRDSTSGSYEQYF
cdr3_nt: TGTGCCAGCAGGGACTCGACTAGCGGCAGCTACGAGCAGTACTTC
clone_size: many
d_call: TRBD2
j_call: TRBJ2-7
cdr3_length: 15
v_call: TRBV12-3/TRBV12-4

cdr3_aa: CASSLREDSYEQYF
cdr3_nt: TGTGCCAGCAGCCTTCGGGAGGATTCCTACGAGCAGTACTTC
clone_size: few
d_call: TRBD2
j_call: TRBJ2-7
cdr3_length: 14
v_call: TRBV4-2

cdr3_aa: CAWSVALGLAGGQETQYF
cdr3_nt: TGTGCCTGGAGTGTCGCCCTCGGACTAGCGGGAGGACAAGAGACCCAGTACTTC
clone_size: many
d_call: TRBD2
j_call: TRBJ2-5
cdr3_length: 18
v_call: TRBV30

cdr3_aa: CASSPSHGGDYGYTF
cdr3_nt: TGTGCCAGCTCACCCTCCCACGGAGGGGACTATGGCTACACCTTC
clone_size: few
d_call: NA
j_call: TRBJ1-2
cdr3_length: 15
v_call: TRBV18

cdr3_aa: CATSRDFGGGIDEQYF
cdr3_nt: TGTGCCACCAGCAGAGATTTTGGCGGGGGTATCGACGAGCAGTACTTC
clone_size: NA
d_call: TRBD2
j_call: TRBJ2-7
cdr3_length: 16
v_call: TRBV15

cdr3_aa: CASSLLTMTAETEAFF
cdr3_nt: TGTGCCAGCAGCCTCCTTACAATGACGGCGGAAACTGAAGCTTTCTTT
clone_size: many
d_call: NA
j_call: TRBJ1-1
cdr3_length: 16
v_call: TRBV11-1

cdr3_aa: CASSPNPTANYGYTF
cdr3_nt: TGTGCCAGCAGTCCGAACCCGACAGCAAACTATGGCTACACCTTC
clone_size: many
d_call: NA
j_call: TRBJ1-2
cdr3_length: 15
v_call: TRBV6-1

cdr3_aa: CAWSGEGKRETQYF
cdr3_nt: TGTGCCTGGAGTGGCGAGGGAAAGCGAGAGACCCAGTACTTC
clone_size: many
d_call: NA
j_call: TRBJ2-5
cdr3_length: 14
v_call: TRBV30

cdr3_aa: CASSFTSGSEEQYF
cdr3_nt: TGTGCCAGCAGCTTCACTAGCGGGAGTGAAGAGCAGTACTTC
clone_size: few
d_call: TRBD2
j_call: TRBJ2-7
cdr3_length: 14
v_call: TRBV7-3

cdr3_aa: CASSLENYEQYF
cdr3_nt: TGTGCCAGCAGCTTAGAGAACTACGAGCAGTACTTC
clone_size: many
d_call: NA
j_call: TRBJ2-7
cdr3_length: 12
v_call: TRBV11-2

cdr3_aa: CATSPLTGASYEQYF
cdr3_nt: TGTGCCACCAGTCCTCTTACGGGAGCTTCCTACGAGCAGTACTTC
clone_size: many
d_call: NA
j_call: TRBJ2-7
cdr3_length: 15
v_call: TRBV15

cdr3_aa: CASSRGQAGAYTGELFF
cdr3_nt: TGTGCCAGCAGTCGGGGACAGGCGGGAGCTTACACCGGGGAGCTGTTTTTT
clone_size: NA
d_call: NA
j_call: TRBJ2-2
cdr3_length: 17
v_call: TRBV28

cdr3_aa: CASSQGTLVRGEQYF
cdr3_nt: TGCGCCAGCAGCCAAGGGACCCTCGTAAGAGGGGAGCAGTACTTC
clone_size: many
d_call: NA
j_call: TRBJ2-7
cdr3_length: 15
v_call: TRBV4-1

cdr3_aa: CASSLLAGVGEQETQYF
cdr3_nt: TGTGCCAGCAGCTTACTAGCGGGAGTGGGGGAACAAGAGACCCAGTACTTC
clone_size: few
d_call: TRBD2
j_call: TRBJ2-5
cdr3_length: 17
v_call: TRBV11-2

cdr3_aa: CASSRDRASHEQYF
cdr3_nt: TGCGCCAGCAGCCGGGACAGGGCCTCCCACGAGCAGTACTTC
clone_size: many
d_call: TRBD1
j_call: TRBJ2-7
cdr3_length: 14
v_call: TRBV6-1

cdr3_aa: CSALHWTSGGARRQETQYF
cdr3_nt: TGCAGTGCTCTTCACTGGACTAGCGGGGGGGCTCGGAGGCAAGAGACCCAGTACTTC
clone_size: few
d_call: TRBD2
j_call: TRBJ2-5
cdr3_length: 19
v_call: TRBV20-1

cdr3_aa: CASSFRQGSGSNQPQHF
cdr3_nt: TGTGCCAGCAGCTTTAGACAGGGGTCGGGGAGCAATCAGCCCCAGCATTTT
clone_size: many
d_call: TRBD1
j_call: TRBJ1-5
cdr3_length: 17
v_call: TRBV11-2

cdr3_aa: CASSFGAGVEETQYF
cdr3_nt: TGTGCCAGTAGTTTCGGGGCGGGAGTAGAAGAGACTCAGTACTTC
clone_size: few
d_call: TRBD2
j_call: TRBJ2-5
cdr3_length: 15
v_call: TRBV19

cdr3_aa: CSATPWTSGYQETQYF
cdr3_nt: TGCAGTGCTACCCCTTGGACTAGCGGATACCAAGAGACCCAGTACTTC
clone_size: many
d_call: TRBD2
j_call: TRBJ2-5
cdr3_length: 16
v_call: TRBV20-1

cdr3_aa: CASAQPQHF
cdr3_nt: TGTGCCAGCGCTCAGCCCCAGCATTTT
clone_size: many
d_call: NA
j_call: TRBJ1-5
cdr3_length: 9
v_call: TRBV12-3/TRBV12-4

cdr3_aa: CASTGQGYNSPLHF
cdr3_nt: TGTGCCAGCACCGGACAGGGCTATAATTCACCCCTCCACTTT
clone_size: many
d_call: TRBD1
j_call: TRBJ1-6
cdr3_length: 14
v_call: TRBV6-2/TRBV6-3

cdr3_aa: CASSPNRGYEQYF
cdr3_nt: TGTGCCAGCAGTCCAAACAGGGGGTACGAGCAGTACTTC
clone_size: many
d_call: TRBD1
j_call: TRBJ2-7
cdr3_length: 13
v_call: TRBV6-2/TRBV6-3

cdr3_aa: CASSATSGRDEQYF
cdr3_nt: TGTGCCAGCAGTGCGACTAGCGGGAGGGACGAGCAGTACTTC
clone_size: many
d_call: TRBD2
j_call: TRBJ2-7
cdr3_length: 14
v_call: TRBV2

cdr3_aa: CASSELGLSSYEQYF
cdr3_nt: TGTGCCAGCAGTGAACTCGGACTATCGAGCTACGAGCAGTACTTC
clone_size: many
d_call: NA
j_call: TRBJ2-7
cdr3_length: 15
v_call: TRBV6-1

cdr3_aa: CSASIGNRLQETQYF
cdr3_nt: TGCAGTGCTAGCATTGGTAACAGACTACAAGAGACCCAGTACTTC
clone_size: many
d_call: NA
j_call: TRBJ2-5
cdr3_length: 15
v_call: TRBV20-1